Sequencing of this T cell receptor beta chain was carried out in a study of T cell responses to AZD1222 COVID-19 vaccine. This CDR3 is built from 13 residues. CDR1 and CDR2 (germline): WNHNN, SYGVQD (reference sequence). The V and J ends lost 5 bases and 4 bases respectively, with 8 bases between them. This clone appeared a few times. TCRdb's table, derived via immunoSEQ multiplex PCR, lists solely in-frame clones and lacks some. The sample has about 150,000 clones, roughly 90% seen once. The sequencing here drew on peripheral blood, taken on day 0 of AZD1222 vaccination. This rearrangement joins TRBV10-1 to TRBJ2-2, with D tentatively TRBD1 or TRBD2 (5 bases each). This sequence originates from an adult in good health. Here the CDR3 DNA reads TGCGCCAGCAGTCGGGACGGCACCGGGGAGCTGTTTTTT. Translating gives CASSRDGTGELFF.